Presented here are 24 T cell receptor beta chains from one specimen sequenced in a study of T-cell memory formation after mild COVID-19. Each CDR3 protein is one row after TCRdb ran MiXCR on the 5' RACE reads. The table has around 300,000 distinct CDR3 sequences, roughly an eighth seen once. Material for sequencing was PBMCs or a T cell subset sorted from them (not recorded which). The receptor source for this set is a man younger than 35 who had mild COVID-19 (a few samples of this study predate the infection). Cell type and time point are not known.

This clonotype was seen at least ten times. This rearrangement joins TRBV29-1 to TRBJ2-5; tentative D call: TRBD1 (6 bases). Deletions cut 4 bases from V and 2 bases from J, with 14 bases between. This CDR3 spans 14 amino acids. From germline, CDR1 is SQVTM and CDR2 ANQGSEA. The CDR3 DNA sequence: TGCAGCGTTGGTCCAAGGGGGAAACAAGAGACCCAGTACTTC. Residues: CSVGPRGKQETQYF. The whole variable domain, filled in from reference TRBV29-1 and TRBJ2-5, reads SAVISQKPSRDICQRGTSLTIQCQVDSQVTMMFWYRQQPGQSLTLIATANQGSEATYESGFVIDKFPISRPNLTFSTLTVSNMSPEDSSIYLCSVGPRGKQETQYFGPGTRLLVL.

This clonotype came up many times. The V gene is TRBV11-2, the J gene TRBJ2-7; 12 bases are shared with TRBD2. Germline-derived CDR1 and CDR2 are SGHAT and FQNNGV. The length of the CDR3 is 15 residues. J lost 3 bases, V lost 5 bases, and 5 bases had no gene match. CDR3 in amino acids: CASSELAGGRYEQYF. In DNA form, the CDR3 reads TGTGCCAGCAGCGAACTAGCGGGGGGTCGCTACGAGCAGTACTTC.

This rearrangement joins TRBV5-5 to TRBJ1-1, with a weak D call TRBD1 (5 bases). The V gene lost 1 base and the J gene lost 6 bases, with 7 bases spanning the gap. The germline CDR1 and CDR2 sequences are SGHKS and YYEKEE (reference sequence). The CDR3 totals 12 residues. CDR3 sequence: CASSLQGSEAFF. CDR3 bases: TGTGCCAGCAGCTTGCAGGGTTCTGAAGCTTTCTTT.

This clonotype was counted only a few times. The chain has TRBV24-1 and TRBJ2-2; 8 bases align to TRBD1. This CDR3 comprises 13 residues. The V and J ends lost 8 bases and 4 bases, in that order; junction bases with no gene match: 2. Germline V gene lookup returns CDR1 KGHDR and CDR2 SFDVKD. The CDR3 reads CATMDRATGELFF. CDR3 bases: TGTGCCACCATGGACAGGGCCACCGGGGAGCTGTTTTTT.

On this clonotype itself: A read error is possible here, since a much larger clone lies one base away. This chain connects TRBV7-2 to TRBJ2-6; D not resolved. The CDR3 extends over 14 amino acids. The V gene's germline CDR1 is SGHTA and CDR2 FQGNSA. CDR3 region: CASSSYSWANVLTF. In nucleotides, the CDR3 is TGTGCCAGCAGCTCCTACTCTTGGGCCAACGTCCTGACTTTC.

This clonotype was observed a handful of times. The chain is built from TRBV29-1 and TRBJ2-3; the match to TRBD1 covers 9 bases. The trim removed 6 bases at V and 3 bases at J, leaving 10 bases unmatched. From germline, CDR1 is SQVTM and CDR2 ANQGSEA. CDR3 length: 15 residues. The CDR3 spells CSVVTGGMRTDTQYF. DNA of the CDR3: TGCAGCGTCGTGACAGGGGGGATGAGGACAGATACGCAGTATTTT.

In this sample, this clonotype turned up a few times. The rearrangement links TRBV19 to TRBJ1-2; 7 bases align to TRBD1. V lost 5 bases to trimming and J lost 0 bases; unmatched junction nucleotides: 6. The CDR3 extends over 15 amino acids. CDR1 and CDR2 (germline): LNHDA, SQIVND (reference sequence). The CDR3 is CASSLAGTANYGYTF. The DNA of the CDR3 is TGTGCCAGTAGTCTTGCCGGGACAGCTAACTATGGCTACACCTTC.

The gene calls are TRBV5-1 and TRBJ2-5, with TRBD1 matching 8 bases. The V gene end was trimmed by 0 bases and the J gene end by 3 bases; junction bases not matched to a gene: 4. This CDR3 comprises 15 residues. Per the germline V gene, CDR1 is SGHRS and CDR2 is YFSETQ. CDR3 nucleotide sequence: TGCGCCAGCAGCTTGGGGCCAGGGGGCAAAGAGACCCAGTACTTC. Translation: CASSLGPGGKETQYF.

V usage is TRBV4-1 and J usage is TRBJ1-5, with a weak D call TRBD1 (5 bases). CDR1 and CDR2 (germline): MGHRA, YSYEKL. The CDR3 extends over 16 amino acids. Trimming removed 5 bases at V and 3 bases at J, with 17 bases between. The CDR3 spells CASSNTREGNNQPQHF. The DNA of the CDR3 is TGCGCCAGCAGCAACACAAGGGAGGGGAACAATCAGCCCCAGCATTTT.

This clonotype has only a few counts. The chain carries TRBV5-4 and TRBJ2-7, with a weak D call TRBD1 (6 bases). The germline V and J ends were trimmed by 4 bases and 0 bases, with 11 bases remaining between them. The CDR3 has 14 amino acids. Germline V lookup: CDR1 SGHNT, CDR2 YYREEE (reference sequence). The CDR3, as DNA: TGTGCCAGCAGCCCACAGGGCCACTCCTACGAGCAGTACGTC. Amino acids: CASSPQGHSYEQYV.

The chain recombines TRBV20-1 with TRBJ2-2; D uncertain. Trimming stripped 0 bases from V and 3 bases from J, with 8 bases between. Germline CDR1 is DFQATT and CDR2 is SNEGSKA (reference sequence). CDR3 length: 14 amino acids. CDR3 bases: TGCAGTGCTAGAGATGTACGGGACACCGGGGAGCTGTTTTTT. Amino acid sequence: CSARDVRDTGELFF.

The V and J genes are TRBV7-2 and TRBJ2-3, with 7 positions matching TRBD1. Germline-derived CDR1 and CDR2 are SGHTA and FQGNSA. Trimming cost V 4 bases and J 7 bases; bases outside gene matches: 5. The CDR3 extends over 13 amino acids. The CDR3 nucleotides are TGTGCCAGCAGCTCGACAGGGACATATACGCAGTATTTT. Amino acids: CASSSTGTYTQYF. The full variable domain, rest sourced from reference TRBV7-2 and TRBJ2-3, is GAGVSQSPSNKVTEKGKDVELRCDPISGHTALYWYRQSLGQGLEFLIYFQGNSAPDKSGLPSDRFSAERTGGSVSTLTIQRTQQEDSAVYLCASSSTGTYTQYFGPGTRLTVL.

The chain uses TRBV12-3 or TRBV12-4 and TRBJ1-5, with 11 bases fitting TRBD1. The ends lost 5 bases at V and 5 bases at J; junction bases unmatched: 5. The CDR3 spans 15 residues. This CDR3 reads CASSHGQGADQPQHF. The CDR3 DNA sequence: TGTGCCAGCAGTCACGGACAGGGGGCTGATCAGCCCCAGCATTTT.

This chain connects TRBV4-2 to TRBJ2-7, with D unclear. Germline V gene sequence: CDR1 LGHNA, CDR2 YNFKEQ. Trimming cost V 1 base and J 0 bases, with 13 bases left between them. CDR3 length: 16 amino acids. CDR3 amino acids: CASSQGLPGYSYEQYF. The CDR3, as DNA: TGTGCCAGCAGCCAAGGGTTACCGGGTTACTCCTACGAGCAGTACTTC.

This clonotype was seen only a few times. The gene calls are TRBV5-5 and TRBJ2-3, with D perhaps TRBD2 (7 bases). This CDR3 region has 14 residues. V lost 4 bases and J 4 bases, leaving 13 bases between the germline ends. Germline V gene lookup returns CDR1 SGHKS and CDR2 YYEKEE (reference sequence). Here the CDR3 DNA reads TGTGCCAGCAGCACTAGGGGGGGCCCAGATACGCAGTATTTT. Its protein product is CASSTRGGPDTQYF. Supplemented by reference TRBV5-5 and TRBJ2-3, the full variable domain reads DAGVTQSPTHLIKTRGQQVTLRCSPISGHKSVSWYQQVLGQGPQFIFQYYEKEERGRGNFPDRFSARQFPNYSSELNVNALLLGDSALYLCASSTRGGPDTQYFGPGTRLTVL.

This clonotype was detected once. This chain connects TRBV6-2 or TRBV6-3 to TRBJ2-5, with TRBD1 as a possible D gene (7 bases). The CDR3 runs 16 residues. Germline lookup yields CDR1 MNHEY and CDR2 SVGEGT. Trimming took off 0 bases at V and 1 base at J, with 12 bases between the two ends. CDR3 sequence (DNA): TGTGCCAGCAGTTACTCGCGGGACAGTCTCCAAGAGACCCAGTACTTC. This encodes CASSYSRDSLQETQYF.

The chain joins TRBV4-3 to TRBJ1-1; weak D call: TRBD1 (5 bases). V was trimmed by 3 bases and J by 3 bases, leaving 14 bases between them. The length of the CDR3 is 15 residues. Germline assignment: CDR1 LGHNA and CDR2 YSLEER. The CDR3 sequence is CASSQGGGSHTEAFF. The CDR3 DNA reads TGCGCCAGCAGCCAGGGCGGGGGTAGCCACACTGAAGCTTTCTTT.

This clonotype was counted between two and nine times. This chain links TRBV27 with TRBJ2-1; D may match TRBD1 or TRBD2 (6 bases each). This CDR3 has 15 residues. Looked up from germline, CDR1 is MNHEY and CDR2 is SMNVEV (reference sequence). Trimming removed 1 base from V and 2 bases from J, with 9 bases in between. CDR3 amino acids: CASSLLGGPYNEQFF. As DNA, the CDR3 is TGTGCCAGCAGTTTATTGGGGGGCCCCTACAATGAGCAGTTCTTC.

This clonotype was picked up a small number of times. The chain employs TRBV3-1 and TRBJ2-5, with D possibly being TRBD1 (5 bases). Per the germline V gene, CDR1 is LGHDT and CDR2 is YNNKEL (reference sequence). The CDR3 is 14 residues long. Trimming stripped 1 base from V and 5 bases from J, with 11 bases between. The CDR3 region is CASSQVFPGETQYF. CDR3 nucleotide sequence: TGTGCCAGCAGCCAAGTCTTCCCAGGGGAGACCCAGTACTTC.

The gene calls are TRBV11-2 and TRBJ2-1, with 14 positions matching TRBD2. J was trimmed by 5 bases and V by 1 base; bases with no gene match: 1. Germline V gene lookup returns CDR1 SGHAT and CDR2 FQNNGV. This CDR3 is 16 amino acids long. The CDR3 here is CASSLGLAGGDNEQFF. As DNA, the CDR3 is TGTGCCAGCAGCTTAGGACTAGCGGGGGGGGACAATGAGCAGTTCTTC.

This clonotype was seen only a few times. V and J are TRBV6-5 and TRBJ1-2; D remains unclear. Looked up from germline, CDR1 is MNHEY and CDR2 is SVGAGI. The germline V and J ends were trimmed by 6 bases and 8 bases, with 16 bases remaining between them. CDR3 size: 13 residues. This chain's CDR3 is CASRADLWIGYTF. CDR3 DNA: TGTGCCAGCAGGGCGGATCTTTGGATCGGCTACACCTTC.

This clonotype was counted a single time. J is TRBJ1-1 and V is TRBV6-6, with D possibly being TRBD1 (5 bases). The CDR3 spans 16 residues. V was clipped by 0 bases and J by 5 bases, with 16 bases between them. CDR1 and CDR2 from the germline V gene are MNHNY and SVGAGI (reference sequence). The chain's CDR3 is CASSYSVRALQTEAFF. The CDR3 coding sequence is TGTGCCAGCAGTTACTCGGTCAGGGCGTTACAAACTGAAGCTTTCTTT.

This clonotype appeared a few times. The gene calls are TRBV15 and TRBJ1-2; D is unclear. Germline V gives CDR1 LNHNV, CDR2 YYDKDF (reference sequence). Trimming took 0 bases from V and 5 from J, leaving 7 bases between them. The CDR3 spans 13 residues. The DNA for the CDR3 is TGTGCCACCAGCAGAGATACAGCTTATGGCTACACCTTC. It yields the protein CATSRDTAYGYTF. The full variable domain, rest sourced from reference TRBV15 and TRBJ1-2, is DAMVIQNPRYQVTQFGKPVTLSCSQTLNHNVMYWYQQKSSQAPKLLFHYYDKDFNNEADTPDNFQSRRPNTSFCFLDIRSPGLGDTAMYLCATSRDTAYGYTFGSGTRLTVV.

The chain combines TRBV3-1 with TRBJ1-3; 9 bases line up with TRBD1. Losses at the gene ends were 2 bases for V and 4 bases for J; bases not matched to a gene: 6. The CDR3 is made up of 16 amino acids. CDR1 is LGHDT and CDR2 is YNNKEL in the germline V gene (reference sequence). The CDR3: CASSQSDRGVGNTIYF. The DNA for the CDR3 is TGTGCCAGCAGCCAATCGGACAGGGGTGTCGGAAACACCATATATTTT.